A selection of T cell receptor beta chains follows, all from one sample in a study of cytomegalovirus exposure and HLA in healthy donors. Profiled with immunoSEQ multiplex PCR; TCRdb holds only in-frame clones, not every one. The sample includes some 99,000 clones, around nine tenths of them seen just once. The sequencing sample was made of PBMCs. These receptors came from a woman under 30 in good health and CMV-seronegative. Both conserved end residues are part of each CDR3. D genes are given only for firm matches. The size field is filled for only some rows; it gives once, few, many or a size class.

d_call | clone_size | cdr3_length | j_call | v_call | cdr3_nt | cdr3_aa
TRBD2 | - | 17 | TRBJ2-3 | TRBV5-5 | TGTGCCAGCAGCCATTTAATGGCGGGGGGTGGCACAGATACGCAGTATTTT | CASSHLMAGGGTDTQYF
TRBD1 | - | 16 | TRBJ2-2 | TRBV30 | TGTGCCTGGCTAAGCGCAGGACAGGGTCTTTACGGGGAGCTGTTTTTT | CAWLSAGQGLYGELFF
- | - | 11 | TRBJ2-1 | TRBV20-1 | TGCAGTGCTAGAGGACTAGTAGAGCAGTTCTTC | CSARGLVEQFF
- | - | 15 | TRBJ1-2 | TRBV5-1 | TGCGCCAGCAGCTTCCTAAAGGACAGTTTCTATGGCTACACCTTC | CASSFLKDSFYGYTF
TRBD2 | - | 16 | TRBJ2-7 | TRBV27 | TGTGCCAGCAGCCCTTCCTACGGGACTAAACCCTACGAGCAGTACTTC | CASSPSYGTKPYEQYF
- | - | 14 | TRBJ1-4 | TRBV6-6 | TGTGCCAGCAGTTATTTGACTAATCTAGAAAAACTGTTTTTT | CASSYLTNLEKLFF
- | - | 15 | TRBJ2-6 | TRBV5-4 | TGTGCCAGCAGCTTGGTAGTGTCTGGGGCCAACGTCCTGACTTTC | CASSLVVSGANVLTF
- | - | 15 | TRBJ2-7 | TRBV9 | TGTGCCAGCAGCGTAGGTATGACAGACGCCTACGAGCAGTACTTC | CASSVGMTDAYEQYF
TRBD2 | - | 15 | TRBJ2-1 | TRBV7-7 | TGTGCCAGCAGCCTCACTAGCGGGAGCCGAGGTGAGCAGTTCTTC | CASSLTSGSRGEQFF
- | - | 14 | TRBJ2-1 | TRBV29-1 | TGCAGCGTTGAGGGCGGGACGGGAGTATCCGAGCAGTTCTTC | CSVEGGTGVSEQFF
TRBD2 | few | 15 | TRBJ2-1 | TRBV28 | TGTGCCAGCAGAAATAGCGGGAGTGGCAACAATGAGCAGTTCTTC | CASRNSGSGNNEQFF
- | - | 12 | TRBJ2-2 | TRBV6-6 | TGTGCCAGCCGGTCAGGGGCCGGGGAGCTGTTTTTT | CASRSGAGELFF
- | - | 13 | TRBJ1-1 | TRBV10-2 | TGCGCCAGCACGACTATCCAGGGGACTGAAGCTTTCTTT | CASTTIQGTEAFF
TRBD2 | - | 16 | TRBJ2-2 | TRBV30 | TGTGCCTGGAGTGTCCGAGTCGCGGGGGGGGTCGGGGAGCTGTTTTTT | CAWSVRVAGGVGELFF
TRBD2 | - | 16 | TRBJ2-3 | TRBV9 | TGTGCCAGCAGCGTAGACGGGAGGTTGGAAGGGGATACGCAGTATTTT | CASSVDGRLEGDTQYF
- | few | 12 | TRBJ1-5 | TRBV25-1 | TGTGCCAGCAGTGGACAAATTGGGCCCCAGCATTTT | CASSGQIGPQHF
TRBD1 | - | 15 | TRBJ2-7 | TRBV5-1 | TGCGCCAGCAGCATAACCGGGACAGGGGGCTACGAGCAGTACTTC | CASSITGTGGYEQYF
TRBD2 | - | 16 | TRBJ2-3 | TRBV9 | TGTGCCAGCAGCGTGACTAGCGGGGGAATTACAGATACGCAGTATTTT | CASSVTSGGITDTQYF
TRBD1 | few | 14 | TRBJ1-5 | TRBV30 | TGTGCCTGTGAAGCGACAGGGGGAAATCAGCCCCAGCATTTT | CACEATGGNQPQHF
TRBD1 | - | 15 | TRBJ2-7 | TRBV7-9 | TGTGCCAGCAGCCGGACAGGGTTAATGGTATACGAGCAGTACTTC | CASSRTGLMVYEQYF
- | - | 15 | TRBJ1-2 | TRBV14 | TGTGCCAGCAGCCAAGTTCAGGGGAGCAACGCTGGCTACACCTTC | CASSQVQGSNAGYTF
- | - | 12 | TRBJ1-4 | TRBV30 | TGTGCCTGGAGTGGGACAATTGAAAAACTGTTTTTT | CAWSGTIEKLFF
TRBD1 | - | 19 | TRBJ2-1 | TRBV27 | TGTGCCAGCACCGCCCGACAGGGGGGCGCGGGGTTGACCTACAATGAGCAGTTCTTC | CASTARQGGAGLTYNEQFF
- | - | 19 | TRBJ1-5 | TRBV28 | TGTGCCAGCAGTTTAAGGGTACGAGGGTACCGGGACAAAAATCAGCCCCAGCATTTT | CASSLRVRGYRDKNQPQHF